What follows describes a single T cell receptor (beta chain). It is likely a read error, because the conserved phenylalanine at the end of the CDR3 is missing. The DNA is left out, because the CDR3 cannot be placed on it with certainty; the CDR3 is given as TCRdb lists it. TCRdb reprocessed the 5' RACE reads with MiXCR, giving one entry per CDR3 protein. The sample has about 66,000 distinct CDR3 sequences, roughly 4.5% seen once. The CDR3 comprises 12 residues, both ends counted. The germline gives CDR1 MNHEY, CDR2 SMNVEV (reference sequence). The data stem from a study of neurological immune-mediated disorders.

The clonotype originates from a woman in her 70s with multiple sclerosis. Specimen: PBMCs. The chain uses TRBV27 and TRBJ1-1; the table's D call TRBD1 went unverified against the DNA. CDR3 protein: CASMFTTGLTFC.